There are many counts of the clone carrying this T cell receptor (beta chain). The antigen remains undetermined. Germline V gene lookup returns CDR1 KGHSH and CDR2 LQKENI. Trimming removed 8 bases at V and 1 base at J, with 12 bases between. The CDR3 loop spans 13 amino acids. This entry belongs to a study of identical twins. The study's findings and limits: The models gave estimates that fell short of the out-of-frame TCR alpha sharing seen in monozygotic twins.

After template switching added a universal primer site, the resulting cDNA carried unique molecular identifiers. TCRdb reprocessed the 5' RACE reads with MiXCR, giving one entry per CDR3 protein. The table records roughly 540,000 distinct CDR3 sequences, approximately 22% of them present only once. These records were also assigned to another study, of T cells expressing NK-cell markers. That investigation notes: Sorted CD3+CD56+NKG2C+, CD3+CD56+NKG2C- and CD3+CD56-NKG2C+ T cells supplied TCR beta repertoires.

This rearrangement joins TRBV18 to TRBJ2-7; a weak D match, TRBD2 (6 bases). This receptor was taken from a woman aged 18 to 35 in good health. The sample was CD4+ T cells sorted from blood. CDR3 loop: CASSPGGSYEQYF. DNA of the CDR3: TGTGCCAGCAGCCCCGGGGGATCCTACGAGCAGTACTTC.